This passage covers 18 T cell receptor beta chains from one sample sequenced in a study of T cells in Graves' hyperthyroidism and ophthalmopathy. RNA transcripts gave rise to amplified TCR beta CDR3 regions. Researchers ran a first-round RT-PCR on the TCR CDR3 using the HTBI primer set. TCRdb called the multiplex PCR reads again in MiXCR, with one record for every CDR3 protein. The sample consists of about 560,000 distinct CDR3 sequences, 15% to 19% of them appearing once. The sample comprised blood. The receptor set was obtained from a woman younger than 45 with Graves' hyperthyroidism.

This clonotype was picked up many times. V usage is TRBV28 and J usage is TRBJ2-7; a possible D gene is TRBD2 (6 bases). This CDR3 has 15 amino acids. Germline CDR1 and CDR2: MDHEN and SYDVKM. The ends were cut back, 4 bases at V and 4 bases at J, with 17 bases in the middle. As DNA, the CDR3 is TGTGCCAGCAGTTCCCTCGGGGCGGGAAATTACGAGCAGTACTTC. Amino acids: CASSSLGAGNYEQYF.

This clonotype was counted only a few times. The chain recombines TRBV5-6 with TRBJ1-5; possibly TRBD1 for D (6 bases). V was shortened by 4 bases and J by 3 bases, with 14 bases between the two germline ends. The CDR3 length is 15 residues. Germline V CDR1 and CDR2: SGHDT, YYEEEE. For the CDR3, the DNA is TGTGCCAGCAGCCTGGAGGGGGGGAACAATCAGCCCCAGCATTTT. Its translation: CASSLEGGNNQPQHF.

This clonotype has a count of ten or more. The V and J genes are TRBV28 and TRBJ2-2; D is uncertain. The CDR3 runs to 15 residues. V lost 6 bases to trimming and J lost 3 bases, with 14 bases between them. CDR1 is MDHEN, CDR2 SYDVKM, per germline. The CDR3: CASRTVAYYTGELFF. The CDR3 DNA sequence: TGTGCCAGCAGAACAGTGGCCTATTACACCGGGGAGCTGTTTTTT. Full variable domain (remainder filled in from reference TRBV28 and TRBJ2-2): DVKVTQSSRYLVKRTGEKVFLECVQDMDHENMFWYRQDPGLGLRLIYFSYDVKMKEKGDIPEGYSVSREKKERFSLILESASTNQTSMYLCASRTVAYYTGELFFGEGSRLTVL.

The chain links TRBV27 to TRBJ1-4; tentatively, D is TRBD1 (5 bases). Germline V lookup: CDR1 MNHEY, CDR2 SMNVEV (reference sequence). Deletions cut 0 bases from V and 5 bases from J, with 10 bases between. The CDR3 consists of 15 residues. The chain's CDR3 is CASSLSGGVNEKLFF. CDR3 coding DNA: TGTGCCAGCAGTTTATCAGGAGGGGTAAATGAAAAACTGTTTTTT.

The sample holds a few counts of this clonotype. The J gene is TRBJ1-4, the V gene TRBV27, with 7 bases matching TRBD1. The germline CDR1 and CDR2 sequences are MNHEY and SMNVEV (reference sequence). This CDR3 has 18 amino acids. Losses at the gene ends were 8 bases for V and 0 bases for J; bases not matched to a gene: 15. CDR3 bases: TGTGCCAGCCCGCGGCTTGGGGAGGGGGCAACAACTAATGAAAAACTGTTTTTT. Residues: CASPRLGEGATTNEKLFF. The full variable domain, with the rest looked up from reference TRBV27 and TRBJ1-4, is EAQVTQNPRYLITVTGKKLTVTCSQNMNHEYMSWYRQDPGLGLRQIYYSMNVEVTDKGDVPEGYKVSRKEKRNFPLILESPSPNQTSLYFCASPRLGEGATTNEKLFFGSGTQLSVL.

This clonotype was observed many times. The chain carries TRBV28 and TRBJ1-1; 8 bases agree with TRBD1. With 4 bases clipped from V and 0 bases from J, the junction kept 4 bases outside the gene matches. Germline V gene lookup returns CDR1 MDHEN and CDR2 SYDVKM. This CDR3 comprises 15 residues. The CDR3, as DNA: TGTGCCAGCAGTTCGAGGACAGGGATGAACACTGAAGCTTTCTTT. This encodes CASSSRTGMNTEAFF.

This clonotype was found many times. The chain employs TRBV10-3 and TRBJ2-7; possibly TRBD2 for D (5 bases). V was shortened by 8 bases and J by 2 bases, with 19 bases between the two germline ends. The CDR3 length is 15 residues. CDR1 is ENHRY and CDR2 is SYGVKD in the germline V gene. This CDR3 reads CAIDSGYGETYEQYF. The CDR3 DNA reads TGTGCCATCGATTCTGGGTACGGGGAGACCTACGAGCAGTACTTC.

This clonotype was seen only a few times. The chain carries TRBV5-1 and TRBJ1-4; possible D gene TRBD1, 6 bases. This CDR3 has 13 amino acids. V lost 5 bases to trimming and J lost 7 bases, with 12 bases between them. Germline V lookup: CDR1 SGHRS, CDR2 YFSETQ. The CDR3 reads CASSRGFGEKLFF. CDR3 coding DNA: TGCGCCAGCAGTAGGGGGTTTGGTGAAAAACTGTTTTTT.

The rearrangement links TRBV6-2 or TRBV6-3 to TRBJ2-5; TRBD2 aligns across 9 bases. CDR1 and CDR2 (germline): MNHEY, SVGEGT. The CDR3 spans 15 residues. After removal of 4 bases from V and 1 base from J, the junction contained 4 bases not matched to a gene. CDR3 sequence reads: CASSFSGRFQETQYF. DNA of the CDR3: TGTGCCAGCAGTTTTAGCGGGAGATTCCAAGAGACCCAGTACTTC.

About this clonotype: A much bigger clone sits one base away, suggesting this may be a read error. The V gene is TRBV28, the J gene TRBJ2-7; possibly TRBD2 for D (6 bases). The V gene lost 5 bases and the J gene lost 4 bases, with 21 bases spanning the gap. Looked up from germline, CDR1 is MDHEN and CDR2 is SYDVKM. CDR3 length equals 16 residues. The CDR3 region has the DNA TGTGCCAGCAGTCCCCAGTTCCCGGGGAGGCTTTACGAGCAGTACTTC. It codes for CASSPQFPGRLYEQYF.

The V call is TRBV12-3 or TRBV12-4, the J call TRBJ2-2; TRBD2 agrees at 9 bases. J gave up 1 base and V 6 bases, and 12 bases lay outside the gene matches. The CDR3 sequence is 18 residues long. CDR3 sequence: CASSVGGASGMNTGELFF. The CDR3 coding sequence is TGTGCCAGCAGCGTGGGGGGAGCTAGCGGGATGAACACCGGGGAGCTGTTTTTT.

This clonotype appeared many times. The V and J genes are TRBV6-1 and TRBJ2-3, with 9 bases fitting TRBD1. CDR1 and CDR2 from the germline V gene are MNHNS and SASEGT. Trimming took 6 bases from V and 2 from J; bases not matched to a gene: 3. This CDR3 has 14 residues. CDR3 residues: CASRWDRDTDTQYF. CDR3 in DNA: TGTGCCAGCAGGTGGGACAGGGACACAGATACGCAGTATTTT.

This clonotype was observed many times. The gene calls are TRBV6-1 and TRBJ2-1, with D perhaps TRBD1 (7 bases). This CDR3 region has 14 residues. V was shortened by 7 bases and J by 0 bases, with 10 bases between the two germline ends. Germline loops: CDR1 MNHNS, CDR2 SASEGT. The DNA of the CDR3 is TGTGCCAGCACTCAGGGGGGCTCCTACAATGAGCAGTTCTTC. Amino acid sequence: CASTQGGSYNEQFF.

There are many counts of this clonotype. The V and J genes are TRBV30 and TRBJ2-7, with 9 bases matching TRBD1. V was pared by 7 bases and J by 4 bases, with 5 bases of the junction left unmatched. The germline gives CDR1 GTSNPN, CDR2 SVGIG (reference sequence). There are 12 residues in the CDR3. The CDR3 nucleotides read TGTGCCTCGGACAGGGGCCGTTACGAGCAGTACTTC. This gives the protein CASDRGRYEQYF. The full variable domain, with the rest looked up from reference TRBV30 and TRBJ2-7, is SQTIHQWPATLVQPVGSPLSLECTVEGTSNPNLYWYRQAAGRGLQLLFYSVGIGQISSEVPQNLSASRPQDRQFILSSKKLLLSDSGFYLCASDRGRYEQYFGPGTRLTVT.

This clonotype was counted a few times. V and J are TRBV4-1 and TRBJ2-3; TRBD2 matches 8 bases. V was pared by 6 bases and J by 7 bases, with 12 bases of the junction left unmatched. CDR3 length: 15 residues. In germline, CDR1 is MGHRA, CDR2 YSYEKL. CDR3 sequence reads: CASREAGLGSHTQYF. CDR3 DNA sequence: TGCGCCAGCAGGGAAGCGGGACTAGGGTCTCATACGCAGTATTTT.

This clonotype came up many times. The J gene is TRBJ1-4, the V gene TRBV5-5, with TRBD1 matching 11 bases. V was pared by 4 bases and J by 0 bases, with 5 bases of the junction left unmatched. The length of the CDR3 is 17 residues. Germline V gene data show CDR1 as SGHKS and CDR2 as YYEKEE (reference sequence). The CDR3 region is CASSVGQGAATNEKLFF. For the CDR3, the DNA is TGTGCCAGCAGCGTCGGACAGGGGGCTGCAACTAATGAAAAACTGTTTTTT.

In its sample, this clonotype was seen many times. The gene calls are TRBV20-1 and TRBJ2-1; D is unresolved. V lost 0 bases and J lost 6, with 15 bases in between. CDR3 size: 15 residues. Germline CDR1 is DFQATT and CDR2 is SNEGSKA (reference sequence). CDR3 in DNA: TGCAGTGCTAGAGATAGGCTACCCGACCTCAATGAGCAGTTCTTC. Amino acid sequence: CSARDRLPDLNEQFF.

This chain joins TRBV12-3 or TRBV12-4 and TRBJ1-3; unclear D gene. The CDR3 covers 13 residues. V lost 2 bases and J lost 0, with 2 bases in between. The CDR3 spells CASSLPSGNTIYF. In nucleotides, the CDR3 is TGTGCCAGCAGTTTACCCTCTGGAAACACCATATATTTT.